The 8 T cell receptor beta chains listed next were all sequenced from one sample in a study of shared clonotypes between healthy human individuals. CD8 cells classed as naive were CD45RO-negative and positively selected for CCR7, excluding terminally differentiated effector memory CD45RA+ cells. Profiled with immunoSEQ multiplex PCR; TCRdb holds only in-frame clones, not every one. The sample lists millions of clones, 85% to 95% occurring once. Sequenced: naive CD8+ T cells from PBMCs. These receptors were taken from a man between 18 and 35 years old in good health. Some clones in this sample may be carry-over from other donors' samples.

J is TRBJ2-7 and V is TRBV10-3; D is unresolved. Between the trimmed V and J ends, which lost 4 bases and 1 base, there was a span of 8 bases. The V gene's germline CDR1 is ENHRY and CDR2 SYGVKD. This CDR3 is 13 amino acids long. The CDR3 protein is CAISAGRSYEQYF. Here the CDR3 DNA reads TGTGCCATCAGTGCCGGCCGATCCTACGAGCAGTACTTC.

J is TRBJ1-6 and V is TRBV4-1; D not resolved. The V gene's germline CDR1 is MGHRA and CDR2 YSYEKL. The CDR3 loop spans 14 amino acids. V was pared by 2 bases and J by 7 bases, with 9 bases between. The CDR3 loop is CASSQQTENSPLHF. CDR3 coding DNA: TGCGCCAGCAGCCAACAGACGGAAAATTCACCCCTCCACTTT.

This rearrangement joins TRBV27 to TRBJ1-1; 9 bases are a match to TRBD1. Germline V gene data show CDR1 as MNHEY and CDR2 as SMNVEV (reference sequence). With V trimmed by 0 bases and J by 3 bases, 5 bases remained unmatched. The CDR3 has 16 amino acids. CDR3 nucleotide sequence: TGTGCCAGCAGTTTATCGATACAGGGGGCGGACACTGAAGCTTTCTTT. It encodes CASSLSIQGADTEAFF.

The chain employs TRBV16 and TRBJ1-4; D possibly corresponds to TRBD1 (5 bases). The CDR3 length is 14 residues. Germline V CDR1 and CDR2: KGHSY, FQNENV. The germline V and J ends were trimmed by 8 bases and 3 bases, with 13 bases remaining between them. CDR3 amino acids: CASAPGSANEKLFF. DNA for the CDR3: TGTGCCAGCGCCCCAGGGTCAGCTAATGAAAAACTGTTTTTT.

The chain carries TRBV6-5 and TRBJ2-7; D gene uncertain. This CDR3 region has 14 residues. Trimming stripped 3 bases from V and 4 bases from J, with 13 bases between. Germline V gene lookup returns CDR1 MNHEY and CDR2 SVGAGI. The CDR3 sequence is CASSYNADMYEQYF. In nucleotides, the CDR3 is TGTGCCAGCAGTTATAACGCGGATATGTACGAGCAGTACTTC.

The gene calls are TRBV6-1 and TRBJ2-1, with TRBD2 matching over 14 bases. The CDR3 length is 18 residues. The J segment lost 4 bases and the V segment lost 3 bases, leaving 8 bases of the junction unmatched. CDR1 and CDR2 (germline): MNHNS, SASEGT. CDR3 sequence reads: CASSDPGTSGSWYNEQFF. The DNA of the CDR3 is TGTGCCAGCAGTGACCCCGGGACTAGCGGGAGTTGGTACAATGAGCAGTTCTTC.

CDR3 in amino acids: CASSWVRVPGETQYF. In DNA, the CDR3 is TGTGCCAGCAGTTGGGTGAGGGTCCCAGGAGAGACCCAGTACTTC. This rearrangement joins TRBV6-6 to TRBJ2-5; a possible D gene is TRBD2 (5 bases). The CDR3 extends over 15 amino acids. CDR1 MNHNY and CDR2 SVGAGI come from the germline V gene (reference sequence). The V end was cut by 4 bases, the J end by 4 bases, with 16 bases between.

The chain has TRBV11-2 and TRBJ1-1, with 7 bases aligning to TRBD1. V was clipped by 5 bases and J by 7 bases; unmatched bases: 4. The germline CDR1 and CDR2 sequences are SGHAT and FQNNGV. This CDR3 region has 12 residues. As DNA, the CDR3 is TGTGCCAGCAGCCCCGGGACAGATGAAGCTTTCTTT. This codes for CASSPGTDEAFF.